The 25 T cell receptor beta chains given below trace back to one sample, sequenced in a study of cytotoxic CD8 clonotypes in ibrutinib-treated CLL. Clones were sequenced by immunoSEQ multiplex PCR, and TCRdb holds only the in-frame ones, with some missing. The sample holds approximately 330,000 clones, around four fifths seen once. The sequences come from PBMCs, collected before ibrutinib treatment. Receptor source: a human donor with chronic lymphocytic leukemia.

This clone occurred once. This rearrangement joins TRBV27 to TRBJ2-3; D not certain. CDR1 and CDR2 (germline): MNHEY, SMNVEV (reference sequence). Trimming removed 2 bases at V and 4 bases at J, with 10 bases between. CDR3 length equals 14 residues. CDR3 loop: CASSLLSEADTQYF. The DNA of the CDR3 is TGTGCCAGCAGTTTACTTAGTGAGGCAGATACGCAGTATTTT.

The V gene is TRBV9, the J gene TRBJ1-1; 8 bases map to TRBD1. Trimming at V came to 4 bases and at J to 1 base, leaving 3 bases not matched to a gene. Germline V gene sequence: CDR1 SGDLS, CDR2 YYNGEE. The CDR3 has 14 residues. The DNA of the CDR3 is TGTGCCAGCAGCACCAGGGGGCAGAACACTGAAGCTTTCTTT. It is translated as CASSTRGQNTEAFF.

The V gene is TRBV5-4, the J gene TRBJ2-1, with D possibly being TRBD1 (6 bases). The V end lost 4 bases, the J end lost 8 bases, and 13 bases lay between the germline ends. CDR1 and CDR2 from the germline V gene are SGHNT and YYREEE (reference sequence). The CDR3 sequence is 13 residues long. The CDR3 protein is CASSTDSLDEQFF. CDR3 DNA: TGTGCCAGCAGCACGGACAGTCTTGATGAGCAGTTCTTC.

The chain is built from TRBV7-9 and TRBJ2-2, with 10 bases identical to TRBD2. The CDR3 runs 16 residues. Trimming cost V 4 bases and J 0 bases; bases outside gene matches: 2. Looked up from germline, CDR1 is SEHNR and CDR2 is FQNEAQ (reference sequence). The CDR3, as DNA: TGTGCCAGCAGCTCTACTAGCGGGGCGAACACCGGGGAGCTGTTTTTT. It encodes CASSSTSGANTGELFF.

This chain connects TRBV9 to TRBJ2-2; 7 bases are shared with TRBD1. Per the germline V gene, CDR1 is SGDLS and CDR2 is YYNGEE. This CDR3 is 14 amino acids long. Losses at the gene ends were 5 bases for V and 7 bases for J; bases not matched to a gene: 8. The CDR3 coding sequence is TGTGCCAGCAGGCCGCAGGGGGTGGTCGGGGAGCTGTTTTTT. Its translation: CASRPQGVVGELFF.

This rearrangement joins TRBV15 to TRBJ2-7; 8 positions match TRBD2. The trim removed 0 bases at V and 3 bases at J, leaving 1 base unmatched. This CDR3 comprises 14 residues. CDR1 LNHNV and CDR2 YYDKDF come from the germline V gene (reference sequence). The CDR3 nucleotides are TGTGCCACCAGCAGAGAGGCGGGGGGCTACGAGCAGTACTTC. This encodes CATSREAGGYEQYF.

This clone was counted once. V usage is TRBV5-6 and J usage is TRBJ2-3; tentative D call: TRBD2 (6 bases). CDR1 SGHDT and CDR2 YYEEEE come from the germline V gene. V lost 1 base, J lost 7 bases, and 10 bases lay in between. This CDR3 has 13 residues. The CDR3 DNA follows: TGTGCCAGCAGCTTGCGGACTACCAATACGCAGTATTTT. It specifies CASSLRTTNTQYF.

This clone was seen a single time. The V gene is TRBV30, the J gene TRBJ2-3; possibly TRBD1 or TRBD2 for D (5 bases each). There are 13 residues in the CDR3. With 1 base removed from V and 6 bases from J, the gap between germline ends came to 11 bases. CDR1 is GTSNPN, CDR2 SVGIG, per germline (reference sequence). The CDR3 DNA sequence: TGTGCCTGGAGTGGGGGGTCCGGCGATACGCAGTATTTT. Translating it yields CAWSGGSGDTQYF.

This chain links TRBV29-1 with TRBJ2-3; D is possibly TRBD2 (5 bases). This CDR3 has 15 amino acids. Trimming removed 4 bases from V and 0 bases from J, with 14 bases in between. CDR1 and CDR2 from the germline V gene are SQVTM and ANQGSEA. CDR3 region: CSVVFSGTSTDTQYF. CDR3 DNA sequence: TGCAGCGTTGTTTTCAGCGGTACTAGCACAGATACGCAGTATTTT.

The chain is built from TRBV7-2 and TRBJ2-7; D perhaps matches TRBD1 (5 bases). Looked up from germline, CDR1 is SGHTA and CDR2 is FQGNSA. Trimming took off 3 bases at V and 0 bases at J, with 9 bases between the two ends. The CDR3 loop spans 14 amino acids. The DNA of the CDR3 is TGTGCCAGCAGCTTTGACAGCAACTCCTACGAGCAGTACTTC. Translating it yields CASSFDSNSYEQYF.

This clone was recorded once. The rearrangement joins TRBV11-2 to TRBJ1-1; no reliable D call. Germline V gene sequence: CDR1 SGHAT, CDR2 FQNNGV. The V gene lost 3 bases and the J gene lost 0 bases, with 11 bases spanning the gap. CDR3 size: 15 residues. The CDR3 sequence is CASSLGRTVNTEAFF. CDR3 sequence (DNA): TGTGCCAGCAGCTTGGGTCGGACGGTGAACACTGAAGCTTTCTTT.

The CDR3 protein is CASSLGTPSYNEQFF. CDR3 in DNA: TGTGCCAGCAGCCTGGGGACACCCTCCTACAATGAGCAGTTCTTC. The chain uses TRBV11-2 and TRBJ2-1; TRBD1 is a possible D gene (6 bases). Trimming shortened V by 5 bases and J by 0 bases, and 11 bases separated the two germline ends. Germline CDR1 and CDR2: SGHAT and FQNNGV. The CDR3 covers 15 residues.

This chain connects TRBV7-9 to TRBJ2-1; 10 bases agree with TRBD2. The CDR3 loop spans 16 amino acids. Looked up from germline, CDR1 is SEHNR and CDR2 is FQNEAQ (reference sequence). Losses at the gene ends were 5 bases for V and 0 bases for J; bases not matched to a gene: 4. For the CDR3, the DNA is TGTGCCAGCAGCCCCCCTAGCGGGAGCTCCTACAATGAGCAGTTCTTC. Residues: CASSPPSGSSYNEQFF. The full variable domain, in which reference TRBV7-9 and TRBJ2-1 provide the parts outside the CDR3, is DTGVSQNPRHKITKRGQNVTFRCDPISEHNRLYWYRQTLGQGPEFLTYFQNEAQLEKSRLLSDRFSAERPKGSFSTLEIQRTEQGDSAMYLCASSPPSGSSYNEQFFGPGTRLTVL.

J is TRBJ1-1 and V is TRBV5-1; tentatively, D is TRBD1 (6 bases). The CDR3 length is 15 residues. Germline CDR1 is SGHRS and CDR2 is YFSETQ. V was pared by 2 bases and J by 0 bases, with 11 bases between. The CDR3 protein is CASSLVDRMNTEAFF. Written as DNA, the CDR3 is TGCGCCAGCAGCTTAGTGGACAGAATGAACACTGAAGCTTTCTTT.

The V call is TRBV4-1, the J call TRBJ1-2; 7 bases fit TRBD1. This CDR3 is 17 amino acids long. After removal of 1 base from V and 4 bases from J, the junction contained 12 bases not matched to a gene. Germline V gives CDR1 MGHRA, CDR2 YSYEKL. This chain's CDR3 is CASSQVVRQGRSYGYTF. CDR3 DNA: TGCGCCAGCAGCCAAGTCGTTAGACAGGGAAGAAGCTATGGCTACACCTTC.

The chain joins TRBV27 to TRBJ2-5; D possibly corresponds to TRBD1 (5 bases). This CDR3 contains 13 residues. Germline-derived CDR1 and CDR2 are MNHEY and SMNVEV (reference sequence). V gave up 3 bases and J gave up 4 bases, with 9 bases separating them. CDR3 in amino acids: CASSLAGLETQYF. CDR3 coding DNA: TGTGCCAGCAGTTTGGCAGGGCTAGAGACCCAGTACTTC.

The chain carries TRBV9 and TRBJ1-2, with 7 positions matching TRBD1. CDR1 and CDR2 (germline): SGDLS, YYNGEE. The CDR3 extends over 15 amino acids. V was pared by 1 base and J by 1 base, with 4 bases of the junction left unmatched. CDR3 region: CASSVTDRSNYGYTF. CDR3 DNA: TGTGCCAGCAGCGTAACGGACAGGAGTAACTATGGCTACACCTTC.

Notes on this clone: A read error may account for a junction end that differs from germline. CDR3 in DNA: TGTGCCAGCAGCTTAGGGACTAGCGGGACCCCGATCTTC. Amino acid sequence: CASSLGTSGTPIF. The V call is TRBV7-2, the J call TRBJ2-1; 12 positions agree with TRBD2. Germline V gene lookup returns CDR1 SGHTA and CDR2 FQGNSA. This CDR3 is built from 13 residues.

This sequence joins TRBV6-1 and TRBJ2-7, with 13 nucleotides matching TRBD2. Germline V gene lookup returns CDR1 MNHNS and CDR2 SASEGT. Trimming at V came to 3 bases and at J to 3 bases, leaving 2 bases not matched to a gene. The CDR3 covers 15 residues. CDR3 sequence: CASSDWTSGSYEQYF. As DNA, the CDR3 is TGTGCCAGCAGTGATTGGACTAGCGGGAGCTACGAGCAGTACTTC.

This chain's CDR3 is CASSLGGRREKLFF. For the CDR3, the DNA is TGTGCCAGCAGTTTAGGGGGGCGCCGGGAAAAACTGTTTTTT. The chain employs TRBV28 and TRBJ1-4; tentative D call: TRBD1 (6 bases). CDR1 is MDHEN, CDR2 SYDVKM, per germline. The CDR3 loop spans 14 amino acids. The ends were cut back, 2 bases at V and 8 bases at J, with 12 bases in the middle.

The J gene is TRBJ2-1, the V gene TRBV5-4; possible D gene TRBD2, 5 bases. This CDR3 comprises 16 residues. Germline V lookup: CDR1 SGHNT, CDR2 YYREEE (reference sequence). V was cut by 0 bases and J by 0 bases, with 10 bases left in between. The CDR3 loop is CASSLDLAGSYNEQFF. The DNA for the CDR3 is TGTGCCAGCAGCTTGGATCTAGCAGGCTCCTACAATGAGCAGTTCTTC.

V usage is TRBV4-1 and J usage is TRBJ1-1; 7 positions match TRBD1. In germline, CDR1 is MGHRA, CDR2 YSYEKL. The ends lost 3 bases at V and 1 base at J; junction bases unmatched: 8. The CDR3 is 16 residues long. The CDR3 region is CASSHYRGDRNTEAFF. Written as DNA, the CDR3 is TGCGCCAGCAGCCACTACAGGGGAGATCGGAACACTGAAGCTTTCTTT.

The V and J genes are TRBV27 and TRBJ2-5, with 10 bases aligning to TRBD2. The germline V gene has CDR1 MNHEY and CDR2 SMNVEV (reference sequence). Germline trimming cut 3 bases from V and 5 bases from J; bases unmatched to any gene: 6. The CDR3 has 15 amino acids. The CDR3 DNA is TGTGCCAGCAGTTTGTCGGGACTAGCGTTTGAGACCCAGTACTTC. It specifies CASSLSGLAFETQYF.

In nucleotides, the CDR3 is TGCGCCAGCAGCCACCCCGTCCTGAACACTGAAGCTTTCTTT. Encoded protein: CASSHPVLNTEAFF. The chain uses TRBV4-1 and TRBJ1-1; D remains ambiguous. The CDR3 is 14 amino acids. The germline CDR1 and CDR2 sequences are MGHRA and YSYEKL. The V end was cut by 3 bases, the J end by 0 bases, with 8 bases between.

This chain uses TRBV11-2 with TRBJ2-5; 7 bases are a match to TRBD2. Germline trimming cut 7 bases from V and 0 bases from J; bases unmatched to any gene: 8. This CDR3 is built from 15 residues. Germline loops: CDR1 SGHAT, CDR2 FQNNGV. Here the CDR3 DNA reads TGTGCCAGCATTTTAGGGAGGGGCTACCAAGAGACCCAGTACTTC. As protein: CASILGRGYQETQYF.